Listed below are T cell receptor beta chains from one sample, sequenced in a study of blood T cell repertoires in COVID-19. Clones were sequenced by immunoSEQ multiplex PCR, and TCRdb holds only the in-frame ones, with some missing. This sample yields 95,000 to 100,000 clones, of which around 94% are seen a single time; about 5.7% belongs to the top ten. Sequences were obtained from peripheral blood. Source of these receptors: a man in his fifties with active COVID-19. Both conserved end residues are part of each CDR3. The order of the fields is D gene, J gene, V gene, CDR3 protein. A D gene is named only where the DNA matches it firmly.

>NA|TRBJ2-1|TRBV21-1
CASRQQAAAGDEQFF
>NA|TRBJ1-4|TRBV19
CASRVGSTAKLFF
>TRBD2|TRBJ2-7|TRBV10-1
CASSVGTSGKQYF
>NA|TRBJ1-5|TRBV30
CAWSEYSNQPQHF
>NA|TRBJ2-5|TRBV6-5
CASSYSGTQETQYF
>NA|TRBJ1-4|TRBV12-3/TRBV12-4
CASSFEGTEKLFF
>TRBD2|TRBJ2-7|TRBV4-1
CASSPSPSGASGEQYF
>NA|TRBJ2-3|TRBV5-4
CASRYGLSTDTQYF
>NA|TRBJ1-6|TRBV6-5
CASRTGVSPLHF
>TRBD1|TRBJ2-2|TRBV7-8
CASSRDSGRYPLGGELFF
>NA|TRBJ1-1|TRBV12-3/TRBV12-4
CASRQSGVAEAFF
>NA|TRBJ2-2|TRBV30
CAWMIGAVPGELFF
>NA|TRBJ2-5|TRBV5-1
CASTDTAKPETQYF
>TRBD1|TRBJ1-2|TRBV6-5
CASSYSASRGLYGYTF
>NA|TRBJ1-5|TRBV28
CASSPTGSSNQPQHF
>TRBD1|TRBJ1-2|TRBV5-1
CASSPYRGRGGYTF
>TRBD2|TRBJ2-1|TRBV28
CASTTSGSRGDAYNEQFF
>TRBD2|TRBJ2-7|TRBV9
CASSPFSGSSYEQYF
>TRBD1|TRBJ2-7|TRBV15
CATSGDRGNYEQYF
>TRBD2|TRBJ2-1|TRBV7-3
CASSLTPGLADEQFF
>TRBD2|TRBJ2-1|TRBV30
CAWSVSGRAVVNEQFF
>NA|TRBJ2-3|TRBV27
CASKGDQQYF
>TRBD2|TRBJ2-5|TRBV7-9
CASSLSGRGGETQYF
>NA|TRBJ1-1|TRBV12-5
CASGLAATSEAFF
>TRBD1|TRBJ1-1|TRBV6-5
CASIDREAFF
>TRBD2|TRBJ2-7|TRBV28
CASSPQSRGTYEQYF
>NA|TRBJ1-1|TRBV4-1
CASSQDKGRLTEAFF
>NA|TRBJ2-2|TRBV19
CASARQGTSGNTGELFF
>TRBD2|TRBJ2-7|TRBV6-6
CASSYGLAGVGQYF
>NA|TRBJ1-6|TRBV2
CASSDEGLYSPLHF
>NA|TRBJ2-4|TRBV4-2
CASSQGTVENIQYF
>NA|TRBJ1-2|TRBV11-2
CASSLSGRYGYTF
>NA|TRBJ2-5|TRBV5-6
CASSQQGRETQYF
>NA|TRBJ2-2|TRBV18
CASSRNSANTGELFF
>NA|TRBJ2-2|TRBV6-1
CASSDWQGSTGELFF
>NA|TRBJ2-1|TRBV6-1
CASSEGRGGSRNEQFF
>TRBD2|TRBJ2-1|TRBV19
CASMPTSVEYNEQFF
>NA|TRBJ1-5|TRBV6-1
CASSESSSGNQPQHF
>TRBD2|TRBJ2-1|TRBV7-9
CASSQPSGSSYNEQFF
>NA|TRBJ1-5|TRBV19
CASSVRQANNQPQHF
>NA|TRBJ1-6|TRBV28
CASSLRQPSPLHF